The 15 T cell receptor beta chains below were found in one sample sequenced in a study of identical twins. MiXCR, applied by TCRdb to the 5' RACE reads, yields one record per CDR3 protein. The sample includes roughly 1,500,000 distinct CDR3 sequences, 25% to 35% seen only once; the top ten take under 0.35%. The sequencing input was cord blood. The receptors shown here come from a newborn girl in good health.

This chain connects TRBV24-1 to TRBJ2-5; D not certain. CDR1 is KGHDR and CDR2 is SFDVKD in the germline V gene. V lost 1 base and J lost 2, with 4 bases in between. The CDR3 loop spans 13 amino acids. The CDR3 protein is CATSDFKQETQYF. In nucleotides, the CDR3 is TGTGCCACCAGTGATTTCAAACAAGAGACCCAGTACTTC.

The V and J genes are TRBV29-1 and TRBJ2-3; TRBD2 agrees at 8 bases. Germline V lookup: CDR1 SQVTM, CDR2 ANQGSEA. The V and J ends lost 8 bases and 5 bases, in that order; junction bases with no gene match: 6. The CDR3 spans 12 residues. The CDR3 region is CSTRRGEDTQYF. CDR3 DNA sequence: TGCAGCACCCGGCGGGGGGAAGATACGCAGTATTTT.

The chain joins TRBV4-2 to TRBJ2-1; the match to TRBD2 covers 12 bases. J was trimmed by 6 bases and V by 2 bases; bases with no gene match: 2. The CDR3 extends over 15 amino acids. Germline CDR1 LGHNA, CDR2 YNFKEQ. Here the CDR3 DNA reads TGTGCCAGCAGCCAATCTAGCGGGAGGGCCAATGAGCAGTTCTTC. It encodes CASSQSSGRANEQFF.

This clonotype was picked up a small number of times. The chain employs TRBV5-1 and TRBJ2-7; D gene uncertain. V was clipped by 0 bases and J by 0 bases, with 13 bases between them. In germline, CDR1 is SGHRS, CDR2 YFSETQ. The CDR3 is 16 residues long. DNA for the CDR3: TGCGCCAGCAGCTTGGGTCCCAAAGGAAGCTCCTACGAGCAGTACTTC. Translation gives CASSLGPKGSSYEQYF.

This clonotype was seen a few times. The chain uses TRBV20-1 and TRBJ1-1; no clear D gene. CDR1 DFQATT and CDR2 SNEGSKA come from the germline V gene (reference sequence). Deletions cut 1 base from V and 1 base from J, with 13 bases between. CDR3 length equals 15 residues. This CDR3 reads CSARASMTANTEAFF. In nucleotides, the CDR3 is TGCAGTGCTAGAGCCTCTATGACTGCGAACACTGAAGCTTTCTTT.

The table lists this clonotype with a few counts. The V call is TRBV4-2, the J call TRBJ2-4; D unresolved. V shed 0 bases and J shed 13 bases, with 10 bases lying between them. Per the germline V gene, CDR1 is LGHNA and CDR2 is YNFKEQ. The CDR3 spans 12 residues. The CDR3 protein is CASSQEGMRQYF. The CDR3 nucleotides read TGTGCCAGCAGCCAAGAGGGGATGCGGCAGTACTTC.

This clonotype was counted between two and nine times. The chain joins TRBV11-2 to TRBJ2-7, with TRBD1 as a possible D gene (6 bases). With the DNA end fitting TRBJ2-5 better, the J assignment may be wrong. The length of the CDR3 is 13 residues. CDR1 SGHAT and CDR2 FQNNGV come from the germline V gene. The CDR3 region is CASSINREKTQYF. The CDR3 DNA is TGTGCCAGCAGCATCAACAGGGAGAAGACCCAGTACTTC.

The CDR3 sequence is CAISESATENQPQHF. The CDR3 DNA is TGTGCCATCAGTGAGTCGGCGACAGAGAATCAGCCCCAGCATTTT. The chain employs TRBV10-3 and TRBJ1-5, with D perhaps TRBD1 (5 bases). Per germline, CDR1 ENHRY and CDR2 SYGVKD. The CDR3 sequence is 15 residues long. V was cut by 0 bases and J by 4 bases, with 10 bases left in between.

The chain is built from TRBV9 and TRBJ2-1, with D possibly being TRBD1 or TRBD2 (5 bases each). The CDR3 extends over 15 amino acids. Germline V gene lookup returns CDR1 SGDLS and CDR2 YYNGEE. V was pared by 0 bases and J by 7 bases, with 14 bases between. The CDR3 nucleotides are TGTGCCAGCAGCGTAGAGCCGGTGGGGGAAAATGAGCAGTTCTTC. This sequence encodes CASSVEPVGENEQFF.

The rearrangement links TRBV5-4 to TRBJ1-6; TRBD1 is a possible D gene (5 bases). CDR3 length: 16 amino acids. Germline V gene sequence: CDR1 SGHNT, CDR2 YYREEE (reference sequence). V was clipped by 3 bases and J by 0 bases, with 10 bases between them. The CDR3, as DNA: TGTGCCAGCAGCTCGCTGACAGCCTCCTATAATTCACCCCTCCACTTT. Translating it yields CASSSLTASYNSPLHF.

This clonotype was observed at least ten times. The V gene is TRBV3-1, the J gene TRBJ2-7, with 9 bases lining up with TRBD1. The V gene end was trimmed by 4 bases and the J gene end by 3 bases; junction bases not matched to a gene: 4. There are 14 residues in the CDR3. In germline, CDR1 is LGHDT, CDR2 YNNKEL (reference sequence). CDR3 coding DNA: TGTGCCAGCAGCCGCCGGGACAGGGACTACGAGCAGTACTTC. Its translation is CASSRRDRDYEQYF.

V is TRBV6-5 and J is TRBJ1-1; 7 bases align to TRBD1. The length of the CDR3 is 16 residues. Germline CDR1 MNHEY, CDR2 SVGAGI. J was trimmed by 8 bases and V by 6 bases; bases with no gene match: 18. CDR3 residues: CASRGYRGFLLQEAFF. In nucleotides, the CDR3 is TGTGCCAGCAGGGGGTACAGGGGATTCCTCTTACAAGAAGCTTTCTTT.

This chain joins TRBV12-3 or TRBV12-4 and TRBJ2-1, with 8 bases matching TRBD1. The J call may be incorrect, as the DNA end agrees better with TRBJ2-7. The CDR3 contains 15 residues. CDR3 residues: CASSPEGQAYNEQYF. The CDR3, as DNA: TGTGCCAGCAGTCCCGAGGGACAGGCGTACAATGAGCAGTACTTC.

J is TRBJ2-1 and V is TRBV7-9; tentatively, D is TRBD1 or TRBD2 (6 bases each). There are 16 residues in the CDR3. Germline V gene data show CDR1 as SEHNR and CDR2 as FQNEAQ (reference sequence). V was pared by 1 base and J by 3 bases, with 13 bases between. This CDR3 reads CASSLEGGVLYNEQFF. CDR3 in DNA: TGTGCCAGCAGCTTAGAGGGGGGTGTCCTCTACAATGAGCAGTTCTTC.

This clonotype was counted a few times. The V and J genes are TRBV20-1 and TRBJ2-7; D might be TRBD2 (5 bases). The germline V and J ends were trimmed by 3 bases and 5 bases, with 17 bases remaining between them. The germline CDR1 and CDR2 sequences are DFQATT and SNEGSKA (reference sequence). CDR3 length: 14 residues. The CDR3 DNA sequence: TGCAGTGCTAGCAGCGGTATTGACATCAACGAGCAGTACTTC. Translation gives CSASSGIDINEQYF.